The clone carrying this TCR beta chain was picked up many times. Its antigen remains unidentified. TCRdb re-analysed the 5' RACE reads in MiXCR, keeping a single row per CDR3 protein. Among 200,000 to 300,000 distinct CDR3 sequences listed, about 10% were seen once. This specimen comes from a study of CD8 T cells in ankylosing spondylitis. General study points: Disease-linked clones displayed a CD8+ phenotype and appeared relatively rarely in peripheral blood. Matched ankylosing spondylitis synovial fluid reportedly showed significant enrichment of disease-linked clones. A number of the motif variants had already been described in reactive arthritis synovial fluid and blood.

Specimen: blood, either unsorted or a sorted T cell fraction (not recorded which). This receptor was taken from a male donor with ankylosing spondylitis or in good health (not recorded which).

The CDR3 DNA follows: TGCAGTGCTCAACAAAGTGGGAATATTGTCAATCAGCCCCAGCATTTT. This codes for CSAQQSGNIVNQPQHF. The J gene is TRBJ1-5, the V gene TRBV20-1; no clear D gene. The germline V gene encodes CDR1 DFQATT and CDR2 SNEGSKA (reference sequence). The CDR3 covers 16 residues. V was pared by 5 bases and J by 3 bases, with 20 bases between.